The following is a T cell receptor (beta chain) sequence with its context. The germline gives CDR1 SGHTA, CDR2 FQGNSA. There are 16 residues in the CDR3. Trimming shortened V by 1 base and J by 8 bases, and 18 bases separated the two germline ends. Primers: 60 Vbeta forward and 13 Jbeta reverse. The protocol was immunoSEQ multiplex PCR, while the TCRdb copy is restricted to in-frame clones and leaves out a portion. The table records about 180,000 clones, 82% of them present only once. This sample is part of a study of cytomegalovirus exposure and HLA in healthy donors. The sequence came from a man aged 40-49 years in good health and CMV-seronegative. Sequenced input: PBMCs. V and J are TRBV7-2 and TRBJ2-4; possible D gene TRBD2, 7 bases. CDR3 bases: TGTGCCAGCAGCTTAGTTAGGGGGGGCGCGCAGGACATTCAGTACTTC. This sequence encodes CASSLVRGGAQDIQYF.